These 9 T cell receptor beta chains were all obtained from the same sample, sequenced in a study of regulatory T cells. The PCR used 52 TRBV and 13 TRBJ primers. Sequencing used immunoSEQ multiplex PCR; TCRdb keeps in-frame clones, though not all of them. The table records 20,000 to 25,000 clones, approximately 91% of them present only once. Study-wide results and limits: In CD3G-deficient patients, conventional CD4+ T cells were enriched for hydrophobic CDR3 residues at positions 6 and 7.

These TCRs' antigens remain unknown. The sample taken for sequencing was conventional CD4+ T cells sorted from blood. The receptors come from a child between 5 and 17 years old with CD3G deficiency.

The V and J genes are TRBV5-1 and TRBJ2-2; D is unclear. There are 13 residues in the CDR3. V lost 0 bases to trimming and J lost 4 bases, with 4 bases between them. Germline CDR1 reads SGHRS; CDR2 reads YFSETQ. CDR3 DNA sequence: TGCGCCAGCAGCTTGGGGACCACCGGGGAGCTGTTTTTT. It yields the protein CASSLGTTGELFF.

CDR3 protein: CASSEGLGLGYEGYEQYF. The CDR3 DNA reads as TGTGCCAGCAGTGAAGGACTAGGTTTGGGGTACGAGGGCTACGAGCAGTACTTC. The J gene is TRBJ2-7, the V gene TRBV6-1, with D perhaps TRBD2 (6 bases). Germline CDR1 MNHNS, CDR2 SASEGT. V shed 1 base and J shed 3 bases, with 22 bases lying between them. The CDR3 covers 18 residues.

The chain couples TRBV7-8 to TRBJ2-7; 7 nucleotides agree with TRBD1. With V trimmed by 5 bases and J by 6 bases, 13 bases remained unmatched. The CDR3 has 15 residues. CDR1 is SGHVS and CDR2 is FQNEAQ in the germline V gene. CDR3 in DNA: TGTGCCAGCAGCCGCTTTGTGTATCCAGGGGGCGAGCAGTACTTC. This sequence encodes CASSRFVYPGGEQYF.

The chain has TRBV6-1 and TRBJ2-7; D is undetermined. The CDR3 sequence is 12 residues long. Deletions cut 2 bases from V and 7 bases from J, with 9 bases between. Germline V CDR1 and CDR2: MNHNS, SASEGT. The CDR3 protein is CASSEWPGEQYF. CDR3 nucleotide sequence: TGTGCCAGCAGTGAATGGCCTGGAGAGCAGTACTTC.

The chain carries TRBV7-8 and TRBJ2-7; perhaps TRBD1 as D (6 bases). Germline V CDR1 and CDR2: SGHVS, FQNEAQ. The V gene lost 3 bases and the J gene lost 0 bases, with 12 bases spanning the gap. The CDR3 consists of 15 residues. CDR3 region: CASSLLTTGSYEQYF. The CDR3, as DNA: TGTGCCAGCAGCTTGTTAACGACAGGCTCCTACGAGCAGTACTTC.

This chain links TRBV11-2 with TRBJ2-1; no clear D gene. CDR3 length: 11 residues. Trimming took 5 bases from V and 5 from J, leaving 4 bases between them. Germline loops: CDR1 SGHAT, CDR2 FQNNGV. The CDR3 sequence is CASSTHNEQFF. CDR3 coding DNA: TGTGCCAGCAGCACCCACAATGAGCAGTTCTTC.

The J gene is TRBJ1-2, the V gene TRBV7-9, with 7 bases that match TRBD1. Germline assignment: CDR1 SEHNR and CDR2 FQNEAQ (reference sequence). The CDR3 loop spans 12 amino acids. J gave up 7 bases and V 5 bases, and 4 bases lay outside the gene matches. Here the CDR3 DNA reads TGTGCCAGCAGCCCCCGGACAGGTGGCTACACCTTC. It yields the protein CASSPRTGGYTF.

The rearrangement links TRBV27 to TRBJ2-7, with D possibly TRBD1 on 5 matching bases. V gave up 4 bases and J gave up 6 bases, with 13 bases separating them. CDR3 length: 13 residues. The V gene's germline CDR1 is MNHEY and CDR2 SMNVEV (reference sequence). The CDR3, as DNA: TGTGCCAGCAGTTGGGGCCCAGGGTCCGAGCAGTACTTC. Its translation: CASSWGPGSEQYF.

Only a few counts were recorded for this clone. The chain employs TRBV5-1 and TRBJ1-2; TRBD1 matches 7 bases. V lost 5 bases to trimming and J lost 6 bases; unmatched junction nucleotides: 7. This CDR3 has 13 residues. Germline CDR1 and CDR2: SGHRS and YFSETQ. As DNA, the CDR3 is TGCGCCAGCAGGGATGGGACAGTCGATGGCTACACCTTC. Translation gives CASRDGTVDGYTF.